Sequencing of this T cell receptor (beta chain) was carried out in a study of CD8+CD57+ T cells in acquired aplastic anemia. At the level of the study: Mean DNA quantity obtained from sorted CD4+ and CD8+ cells was about 3.5 ug.

The patients chosen for sequencing had shown expansion of CD8+CD57+ cells (detected by flow cytometry). Severe acquired aplastic anemia was the diagnosis recorded for all patients. Template material for TCR beta VDJ and CDR3 profiling consisted of genomic DNA. TCRdb ran MiXCR on the reads and lists one entry per CDR3 protein. The sample carries 200,000 or so distinct CDR3 sequences, about 62% recorded once. Germline V gives CDR1 SGHNT, CDR2 YENEEA. V gave up 1 base and J gave up 9 bases, with 6 bases separating them. The CDR3 loop spans 11 amino acids. A note on this clonotype: Its target is unknown.

General study findings and limits: Controls and patients did not differ significantly in CD8+ Simpson's diversity. Shared by patients and controls, some 29 CD8+ CDR3s were abundant in patients.

The sequence was obtained from a human donor with aplastic anemia. Sequencing was done on a sample of sorted CD4+, CD8+, or CD8+CD57+ T cells (not recorded which) from PBMCs. This chain uses TRBV11-3 with TRBJ2-5; D is ambiguous. CDR3 residues: CASSLGASQYF. As DNA, the CDR3 is TGTGCCAGCAGCTTAGGGGCTTCCCAGTACTTC.